Presented here are 14 T cell receptor beta chains from one specimen sequenced in a study of cytomegalovirus exposure and HLA in healthy donors. Amplification used 60 Vbeta primers and 13 Jbeta primers. Sequencing was performed with immunoSEQ multiplex PCR; in TCRdb, only in-frame clones are kept and a portion is missing. The data contain about 90,000 clones, 78% of them singletons. Sequenced input: PBMCs. The receptors come from a woman aged 40 to 50 in good health and CMV-seropositive.

The CDR3 DNA reads TGCGCCAGCAGCTTGTTGTCGTCAGGGCGAAACTCCTACAATGAGCAGTTCTTC. Protein product: CASSLLSSGRNSYNEQFF. The chain has TRBV5-1 and TRBJ2-1; TRBD1 might be the D (5 bases). The CDR3 sequence is 18 residues long. V lost 1 base to trimming and J lost 0 bases, with 17 bases between them. The germline V gene has CDR1 SGHRS and CDR2 YFSETQ.

Only a few counts were recorded for this clone. The chain carries TRBV19 and TRBJ2-3; D unclear. The germline V gene has CDR1 LNHDA and CDR2 SQIVND (reference sequence). V was pared by 3 bases and J by 0 bases, with 7 bases between. CDR3 length: 14 amino acids. The CDR3 bases are TGTGCCAGTAGTATCGCGGTTAGCACAGATACGCAGTATTTT. It specifies CASSIAVSTDTQYF.

The J gene is TRBJ2-7, the V gene TRBV7-6; 8 positions match TRBD1. From germline, CDR1 is SGHVS and CDR2 FNYEAQ. This CDR3 comprises 14 residues. Trimming cost V 5 bases and J 6 bases; bases outside gene matches: 9. CDR3 bases: TGTGCCAGCAGCACTGGGACAGGCCCCGGCGAGCAGTACTTC. Its protein is CASSTGTGPGEQYF.

The chain couples TRBV5-4 to TRBJ2-6, with 7 positions matching TRBD2. After removal of 2 bases from V and 2 bases from J, the junction contained 1 base not matched to a gene. CDR1 is SGHNT, CDR2 YYREEE, per germline (reference sequence). The CDR3 has 15 residues. The CDR3 bases are TGTGCCAGCAGCTTCGGGGGGACTGGGGCCAACGTCCTGACTTTC. Protein sequence: CASSFGGTGANVLTF.

In this sample, this clone turned up a few times. V usage is TRBV18 and J usage is TRBJ1-1, with a tentative D call TRBD1 (6 bases). The CDR3 runs 15 residues. The germline V and J ends were trimmed by 2 bases and 1 base, with 11 bases remaining between them. Germline values: CDR1 KGHSH, CDR2 LQKENI. This CDR3 is CASSPSRTENTEAFF. The DNA of the CDR3 is TGTGCCAGCTCACCATCCCGGACAGAGAACACTGAAGCTTTCTTT.

The chain is built from TRBV7-8 and TRBJ2-3, with D unclear. Germline-derived CDR1 and CDR2 are SGHVS and FQNEAQ. The V and J ends lost 1 base and 1 base respectively, with 18 bases between them. This CDR3 contains 18 residues. The CDR3 DNA is TGTGCCAGCAGCTTAGAGACCCTTTTCGCGGTGCGCACAGATACGCAGTATTTT. It codes for CASSLETLFAVRTDTQYF.

The genes are TRBV19 and TRBJ2-5, with TRBD1 matching 8 bases. V was clipped by 6 bases and J by 3 bases; unmatched bases: 6. Germline-derived CDR1 and CDR2 are LNHDA and SQIVND (reference sequence). The CDR3 runs to 14 residues. The CDR3 nucleotides read TGTGCCAGTAGGGACAGGGTAAAGAAAGAGACCCAGTACTTC. Protein product: CASRDRVKKETQYF.

The rearrangement links TRBV18 to TRBJ2-6; D possibly corresponds to TRBD1 (7 bases). The CDR3 totals 19 residues. Per germline, CDR1 KGHSH and CDR2 LQKENI. The ends were cut back, 0 bases at V and 1 base at J, with 16 bases in the middle. The CDR3 reads CASSPPRTGLLSGANVLTF. The CDR3 nucleotides are TGTGCCAGCTCACCACCGAGGACAGGACTATTATCTGGGGCCAACGTCCTGACTTTC. Full variable domain (missing parts from reference TRBV18 and TRBJ2-6): NAGVMQNPRHLVRRRGQEARLRCSPMKGHSHVYWYRQLPEEGLKFMVYLQKENIIDESGMPKERFSAEFPKEGPSILRIQQVVRGDSAAYFCASSPPRTGLLSGANVLTFGAGSRLTVL.

The chain is built from TRBV5-5 and TRBJ2-1; 9 bases align to TRBD2. This CDR3 is 15 amino acids long. Germline CDR1 SGHKS, CDR2 YYEKEE (reference sequence). J was trimmed by 6 bases and V by 4 bases; bases with no gene match: 8. The CDR3 protein is CASSAGGTSFNEQFF. CDR3 in DNA: TGTGCCAGCAGCGCCGGGGGGACTAGCTTCAATGAGCAGTTCTTC. Combining the CDR3 with reference TRBV5-5 and TRBJ2-1 gives the whole variable domain DAGVTQSPTHLIKTRGQQVTLRCSPISGHKSVSWYQQVLGQGPQFIFQYYEKEERGRGNFPDRFSARQFPNYSSELNVNALLLGDSALYLCASSAGGTSFNEQFFGPGTRLTVL.

V is TRBV11-3 and J is TRBJ2-5; tentative D call: TRBD1 (5 bases). CDR1 is SGHNT, CDR2 YENEEA, per germline. Trimming took off 3 bases at V and 5 bases at J, with 22 bases between the two ends. The CDR3 runs 17 residues. CDR3 residues: CASSFSGALVGTETQYF. Here the CDR3 DNA reads TGTGCCAGCAGCTTTTCTGGGGCTCTTGTGGGAACGGAGACCCAGTACTTC. The complete variable domain, with remaining parts taken from reference TRBV11-3 and TRBJ2-5, reads EAGVVQSPRYKIIEKKQPVAFWCNPISGHNTLYWYLQNLGQGPELLIRYENEEAVDDSQLPKDRFSAERLKGVDSTLKIQPAELGDSAVYLCASSFSGALVGTETQYFGPGTRLLVL.

This chain uses TRBV18 with TRBJ1-1, with 8 bases fitting TRBD1. This CDR3 comprises 18 residues. Germline V gene data show CDR1 as KGHSH and CDR2 as LQKENI. V gave up 1 base and J gave up 4 bases; unmatched junction bases: 14. Written as DNA, the CDR3 is TGTGCCAGCTCACCACAATCAGGGGGCTCCCGTGTTCCCACTGAAGCTTTCTTT. As protein: CASSPQSGGSRVPTEAFF.

As concerns this clone: Its ends do not fully match the called genes, so a read error is possible. This chain uses TRBV7-7 with TRBJ2-3, with 9 positions matching TRBD2. This CDR3 has 17 amino acids. Germline lookup yields CDR1 SSHAT and CDR2 FNYEAQ (reference sequence). CDR3 sequence: CASSPIAGVEGTDTQYF. The CDR3 DNA is TGTGCTAGCAGCCCTATAGCGGGAGTCGAAGGGACAGATACGCAGTATTTT. Based on the CDR3 plus reference TRBV7-7 and TRBJ2-3, the full variable domain is GAGVSQSPRYKVTKRGQDVTLRCDPISSHATLYWYQQALGQGPEFLTYFNYEAQPDKSGLPSDRFSAERPEGSISTLTIQRTEQRDSAMYRCASSPIAGVEGTDTQYFGPGTRLTVL.

V usage is TRBV25-1 and J usage is TRBJ2-1; tentatively, D is TRBD2 (6 bases). Germline lookup yields CDR1 MGHDK and CDR2 SYGVNS. The ends were cut back, 1 base at V and 8 bases at J, with 6 bases in the middle. This CDR3 comprises 12 residues. The CDR3 DNA sequence: TGTGCCAGCAGTGAATGGGGGGATGAGCAGTTCTTC. It translates to CASSEWGDEQFF.

V usage is TRBV18 and J usage is TRBJ1-4; a possible D gene is TRBD1 (5 bases). The V end lost 4 bases, the J end lost 0 bases, and 18 bases lay between the germline ends. In germline, CDR1 is KGHSH, CDR2 LQKENI. This CDR3 is 18 amino acids long. The chain's CDR3 is CASSLRGLGPATNEKLFF. The CDR3 bases are TGTGCCAGCTCACTCCGGGGGTTAGGCCCAGCAACTAATGAAAAACTGTTTTTT.